This T cell receptor (beta chain) was identified in a study of blood T cell repertoires in COVID-19. Generated by immunoSEQ multiplex PCR, the TCRdb table keeps only in-frame clones and is missing some. The sample has 40,000 or so clones, 70% to 85% seen once; the top ten hold 9% to 15%. The germline gives CDR1 MGHRA, CDR2 YSYEKL. The junction had 11 bases not matched to a gene; V was cut back by 2 bases and J by 7 bases. The CDR3 consists of 18 residues. The chain recombines TRBV4-1 with TRBJ1-6; TRBD1 agrees at 10 bases. The sequenced sample was peripheral blood. The source of this sequence is a human donor in a cohort sampled during active COVID-19. CDR3 loop: CASSQSGQGISFNSPLHF. The DNA for the CDR3 is TGCGCCAGCAGCCAATCGGGACAGGGGATTTCGTTCAATTCACCCCTCCACTTT.